This TCR beta chain was sequenced in a study of T cell responses to AZD1222 COVID-19 vaccine. Clones were sequenced by immunoSEQ multiplex PCR, and TCRdb holds only the in-frame ones, with some missing. The table has under 300,000 clones, over 85% seen once. The CDR3 is 14 amino acids. Trimming removed 6 bases at V and 0 bases at J, with 8 bases between. CDR1 and CDR2 from the germline V gene are MGHRA and YSYEKL. This clone was detected only once. The sequence was collected from an adult in good health. The specimen comprised peripheral blood, sampled on day 0 of AZD1222 vaccination. The chain links TRBV4-1 to TRBJ2-2, with D perhaps TRBD1 or TRBD2 (5 bases each). The CDR3 loop is CASRRGPNTGELFF. For the CDR3, the DNA is TGCGCCAGCAGACGGGGCCCGAACACCGGGGAGCTGTTTTTT.